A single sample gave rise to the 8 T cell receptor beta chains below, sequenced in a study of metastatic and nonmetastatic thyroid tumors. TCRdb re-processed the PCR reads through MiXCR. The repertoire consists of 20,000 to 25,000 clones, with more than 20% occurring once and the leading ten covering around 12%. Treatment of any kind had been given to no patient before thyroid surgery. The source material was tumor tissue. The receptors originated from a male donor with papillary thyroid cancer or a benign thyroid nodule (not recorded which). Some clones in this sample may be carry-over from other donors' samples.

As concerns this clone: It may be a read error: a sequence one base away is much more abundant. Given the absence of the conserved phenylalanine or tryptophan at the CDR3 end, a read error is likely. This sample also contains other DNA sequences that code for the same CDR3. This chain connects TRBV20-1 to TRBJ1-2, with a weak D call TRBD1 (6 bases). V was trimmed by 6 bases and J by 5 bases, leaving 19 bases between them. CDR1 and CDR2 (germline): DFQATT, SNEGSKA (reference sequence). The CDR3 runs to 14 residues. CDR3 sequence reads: CSASGWQGKYGYTL. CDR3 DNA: TGCAGTGCCAGTGGTTGGCAGGGGAAATATGGCTACACCCTC.

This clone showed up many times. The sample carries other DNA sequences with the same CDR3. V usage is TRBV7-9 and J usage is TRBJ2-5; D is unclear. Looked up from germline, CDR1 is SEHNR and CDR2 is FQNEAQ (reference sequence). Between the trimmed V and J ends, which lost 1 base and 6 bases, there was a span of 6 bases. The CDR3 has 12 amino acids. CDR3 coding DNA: TGTGCCAGCAGCTTAGGTCAAAAGACCCAGTACTTC. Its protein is CASSLGQKTQYF.

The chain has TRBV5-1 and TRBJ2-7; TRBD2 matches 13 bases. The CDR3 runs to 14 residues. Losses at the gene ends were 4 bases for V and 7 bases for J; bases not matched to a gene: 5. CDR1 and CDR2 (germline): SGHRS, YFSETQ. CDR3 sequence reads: CASSEGLAGVEQYF. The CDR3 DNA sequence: TGCGCCAGCAGCGAAGGACTAGCGGGAGTAGAGCAGTACTTC.

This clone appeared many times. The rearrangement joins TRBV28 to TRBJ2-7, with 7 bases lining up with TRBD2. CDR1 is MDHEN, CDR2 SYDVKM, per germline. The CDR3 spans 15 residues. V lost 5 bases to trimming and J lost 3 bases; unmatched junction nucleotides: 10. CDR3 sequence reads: CASSPRTRSHYEQYF. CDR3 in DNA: TGTGCCAGCAGTCCCCGGACTAGATCCCACTACGAGCAGTACTTC.

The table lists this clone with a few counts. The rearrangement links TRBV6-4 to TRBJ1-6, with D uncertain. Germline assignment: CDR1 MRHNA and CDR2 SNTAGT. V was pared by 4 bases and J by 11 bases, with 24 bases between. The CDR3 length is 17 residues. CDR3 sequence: CASSVLPIEEGFTPLHF. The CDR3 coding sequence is TGTGCCAGCAGTGTACTCCCGATCGAAGAGGGTTTTACACCCCTCCACTTT.

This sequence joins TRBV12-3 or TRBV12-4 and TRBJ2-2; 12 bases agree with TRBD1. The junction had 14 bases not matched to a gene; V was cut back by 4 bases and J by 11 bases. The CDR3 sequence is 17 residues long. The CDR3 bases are TGTGCCAGCAGTTGTACCGTCGGGACAGGGGGCACCGTTGAGCTGTTTTTT. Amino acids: CASSCTVGTGGTVELFF.

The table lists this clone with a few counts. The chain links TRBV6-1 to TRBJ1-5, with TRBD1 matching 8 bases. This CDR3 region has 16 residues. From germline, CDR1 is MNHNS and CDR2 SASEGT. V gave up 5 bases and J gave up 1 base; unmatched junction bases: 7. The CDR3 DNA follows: TGTGCCAGCAGTCCCCAGGGGGCGCAGAGCAATCAGCCCCAGCATTTT. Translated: CASSPQGAQSNQPQHF.

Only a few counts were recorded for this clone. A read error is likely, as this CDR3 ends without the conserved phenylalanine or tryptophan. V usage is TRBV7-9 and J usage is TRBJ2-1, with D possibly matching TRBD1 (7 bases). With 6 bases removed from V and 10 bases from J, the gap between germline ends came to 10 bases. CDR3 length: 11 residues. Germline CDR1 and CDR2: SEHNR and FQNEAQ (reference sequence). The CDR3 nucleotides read TGTGCCAGCAGTCCAGGGGGGGAGCAGTTCTCC. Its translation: CASSPGGEQFS.